This TCR beta chain was recovered during a study of early T cells in non-severe SARS-CoV-2 infection. MiXCR, run by TCRdb on the 5' RACE reads, gives a single entry per CDR3 protein. The sample consists of about 33,000 distinct CDR3 sequences, less than 6.5% of them appearing once. The CDR3 sequence is 15 residues long. The V and J ends lost 0 bases and 3 bases respectively, with 12 bases between them. CDR1 is DFQATT and CDR2 is SNEGSKA in the germline V gene (reference sequence). This clonotype was detected ten times or more. V is TRBV20-1 and J is TRBJ2-1; the D is unclear. Sequencing was done on a sample of whole blood. The sequence derives from an adult who was a healthcare worker with PCR-confirmed SARS-CoV-2 infection or an uninfected control (not recorded which). CDR3 sequence reads: CSARDGVEVYNEQFF. The CDR3 coding sequence is TGCAGTGCTAGAGATGGGGTAGAAGTCTACAATGAGCAGTTCTTC.